This T cell receptor beta chain came from a study of T-cell memory formation after mild COVID-19. Study-wide context: In these data, TCR clusters were largely donor specific.

This clonotype was detected only a few times. Its antigen is unidentified. CDR3 length equals 13 residues. The ends lost 6 bases at V and 3 bases at J; junction bases unmatched: 4. CDR1 and CDR2 from the germline V gene are DFQATT and SNEGSKA (reference sequence). TCRdb redid the calling of the 5' RACE reads with MiXCR, one entry per CDR3 protein. The sample has roughly 340,000 distinct CDR3 sequences; 20% are singletons. Study results and caveats: The appearance of some responding clones in pre-infection memory suggested that cross-reactive memory joined. The authors left the SARS-CoV-2 specificity of second-wave clones peaking on day 37 unconfirmed.

This clonotype was obtained from a young man who had mild COVID-19 (a few samples of this study predate the infection). Cell type and time point are not known. The chain couples TRBV20-1 to TRBJ1-4; TRBD1 matches at 7 bases. What was sequenced was PBMCs or a T cell subset sorted from them (not recorded which). The CDR3 sequence: CSARGVANEKLFF. The CDR3 DNA reads as TGCAGTGCCAGGGGGGTGGCTAATGAAAAACTGTTTTTT.